The T cell receptor (beta chain) described here comes from a study of tumor-infiltrating lymphocytes in oesophageal squamous cell carcinoma (dated by TCRdb to 2015 to 2016). The table lists this clonotype with many counts. Its antigen has not been determined. No per-base quality is available; no much larger clone lies one base away. Compared with germline, V lacks 4 bases and J lacks 4 bases; bases without a gene match: 11. The germline V gene (reference sequence) yields SEHNR for CDR1 and FQNEAQ for CDR2. The CDR3 numbers 18 residues from cysteine through phenylalanine. This entry keeps only the CDR3 DNA: 54 bases, framed from base 1. The library was made by PCR. Sequencer: Illumina HiSeq 2000. TCRdb's own reprocessing of the public reads used fastp at Q25 and MiXCR and kept productive beta chains. Merged by CDR3 protein, the rows form single entries marked with the most common genes and DNA. For this sample there are over 14,000 distinct CDR3 sequences; about half appear just once. Over 15% of the sample belongs to the ten largest clones.

The receptor's source is a male donor with esophageal squamous cell carcinoma. Source material: esophageal tumor tissue. This receptor chain uses TRBV7-9 and TRBJ2-1; 12 nucleotides in the junction match TRBD2. The CDR3 is CASSSPTSGGRAYNEQFF. The DNA is TGTGCCAGCAGCTCACCGACTAGCGGGGGCCGAGCTTACAATGAGCAGTTCTTC.